This T cell receptor beta chain appears in the sequencing data of a study of shared clonotypes between healthy human individuals. After removal of 5 bases from V and 0 bases from J, the junction contained 3 bases not matched to a gene. This CDR3 is built from 13 residues. CDR1 and CDR2 from the germline V gene are GTSNPN and SVGIG (reference sequence). This clone has a handful of counts. Clones were sequenced by immunoSEQ multiplex PCR, and TCRdb holds only the in-frame ones, with some missing. This table holds over a million clones, approximately 76% found once. V is TRBV30 and J is TRBJ1-1, with 7 bases lining up with TRBD1. Sequences were obtained from memory CD4+ T cells sorted from blood. Subset noted: CD45RA-negative fraction. This TCR derives from a young man in good health. The DNA for the CDR3 is TGTGCCTGGGGGGGACAGCTGAACACTGAAGCTTTCTTT. It is translated as CAWGGQLNTEAFF. The entire variable domain, with the rest obtained from reference TRBV30 and TRBJ1-1, is as follows: SQTIHQWPATLVQPVGSPLSLECTVEGTSNPNLYWYRQAAGRGLQLLFYSVGIGQISSEVPQNLSASRPQDRQFILSSKKLLLSDSGFYLCAWGGQLNTEAFFGQGTRLTVV.